This TCR beta chain derives from a study of blood T cell repertoires in COVID-19. Overall study: Collection of acute and convalescent COVID-19 samples took place in the United States, Italy and Spain. Nucleic acid was either cDNA or gDNA, and it came from T cells, B-cell-depleted T cells, or PBMCs.

The study recruited people aged about 18 to 90 years across some 23 US areas. Someone with COVID-19 had been met by exposed participants within 2 weeks before study entry. Using immunoSEQ multiplex PCR, the repertoire was profiled, and TCRdb retains in-frame clones only, with some absent. The data contain over 200,000 clones, 75% to 90% of them singletons. This TCR came from a woman aged 25 to 39 who had been exposed to COVID-19. Sequencing used PBMCs or T cells enriched from blood (not recorded which).

Here the CDR3 reads CASSALLGAVQYF. The CDR3 coding sequence is TGTGCCAGCAGTGCCCTTTTGGGGGCAGTTCAGTACTTC. This chain connects TRBV12-3 or TRBV12-4 to TRBJ2-4, with D perhaps TRBD1 (6 bases). Trimming took 5 bases from V and 11 from J, leaving 16 bases between them. The CDR3 loop spans 13 amino acids.